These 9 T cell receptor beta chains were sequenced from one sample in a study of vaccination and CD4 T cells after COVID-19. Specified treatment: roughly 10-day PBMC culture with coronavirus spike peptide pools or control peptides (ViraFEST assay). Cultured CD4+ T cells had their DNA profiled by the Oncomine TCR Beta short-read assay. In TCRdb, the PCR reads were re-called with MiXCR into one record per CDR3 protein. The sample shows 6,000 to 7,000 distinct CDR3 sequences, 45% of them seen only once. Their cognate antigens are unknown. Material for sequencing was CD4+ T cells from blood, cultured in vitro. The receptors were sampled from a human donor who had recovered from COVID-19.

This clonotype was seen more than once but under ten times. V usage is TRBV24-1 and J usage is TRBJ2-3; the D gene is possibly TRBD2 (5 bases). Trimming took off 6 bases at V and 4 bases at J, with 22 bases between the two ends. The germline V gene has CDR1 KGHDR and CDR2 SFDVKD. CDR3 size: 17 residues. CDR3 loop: CATSPSKEALFADTQYF. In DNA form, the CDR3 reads TGTGCCACCAGTCCATCGAAGGAGGCGCTGTTCGCAGATACGCAGTATTTT.

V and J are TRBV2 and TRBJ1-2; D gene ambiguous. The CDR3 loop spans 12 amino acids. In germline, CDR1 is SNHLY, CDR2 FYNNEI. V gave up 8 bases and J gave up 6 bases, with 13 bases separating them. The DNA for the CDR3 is TGTGCCAGCTCGAGAGAGAGGAATGGCTACACCTTC. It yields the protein CASSRERNGYTF. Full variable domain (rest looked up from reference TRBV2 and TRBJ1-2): EPEVTQTPSHQVTQMGQEVILRCVPISNHLYFYWYRQILGQKVEFLVSFYNNEISEKSEIFDDQFSVERPDGSNFTLKIRSTKLEDSAMYFCASSRERNGYTFGSGTRLTVV.

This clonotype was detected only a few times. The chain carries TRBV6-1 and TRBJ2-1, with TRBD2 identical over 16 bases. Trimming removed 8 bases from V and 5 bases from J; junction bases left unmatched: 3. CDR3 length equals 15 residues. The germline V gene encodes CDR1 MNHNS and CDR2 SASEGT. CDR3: CASEGLAGGHNEQFF. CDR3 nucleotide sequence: TGTGCCAGCGAGGGACTAGCGGGAGGGCACAATGAGCAGTTCTTC.

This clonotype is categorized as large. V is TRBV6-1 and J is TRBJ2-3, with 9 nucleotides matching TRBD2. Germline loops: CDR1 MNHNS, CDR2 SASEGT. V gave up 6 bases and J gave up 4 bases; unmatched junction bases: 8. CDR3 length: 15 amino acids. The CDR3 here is CASRRQTSGADTQYF. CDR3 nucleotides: TGTGCCAGCAGGCGCCAGACTAGCGGTGCAGATACGCAGTATTTT.

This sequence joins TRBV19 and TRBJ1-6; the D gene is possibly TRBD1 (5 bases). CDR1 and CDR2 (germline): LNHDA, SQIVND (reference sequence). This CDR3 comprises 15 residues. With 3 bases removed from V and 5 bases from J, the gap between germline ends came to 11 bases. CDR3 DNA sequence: TGTGCCAGTAGTATTTCTGGGACCAATAATTCACCCCTCCACTTT. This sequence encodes CASSISGTNNSPLHF.

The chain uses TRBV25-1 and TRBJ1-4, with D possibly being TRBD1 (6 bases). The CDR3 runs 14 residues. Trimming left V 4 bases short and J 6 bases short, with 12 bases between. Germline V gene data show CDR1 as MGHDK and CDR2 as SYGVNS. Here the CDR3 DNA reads TGTGCCAGCAGTGGACAGGAAGGGTATGAAAAACTGTTTTTT. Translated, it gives CASSGQEGYEKLFF.

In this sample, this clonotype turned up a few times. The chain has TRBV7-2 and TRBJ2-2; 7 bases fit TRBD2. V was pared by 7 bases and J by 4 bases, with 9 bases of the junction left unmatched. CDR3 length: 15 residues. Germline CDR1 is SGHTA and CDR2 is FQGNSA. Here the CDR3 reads CASTYLAGVTGELFF. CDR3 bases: TGTGCCAGCACCTACCTGGCGGGAGTCACCGGGGAGCTGTTTTTT.

CDR3 amino acids: CSAARTGGFETQYF. In nucleotides, the CDR3 is TGCAGTGCTGCGCGGACAGGGGGATTCGAGACCCAGTACTTC. The gene calls are TRBV20-1 and TRBJ2-5, with 10 nucleotides matching TRBD1. The CDR3 covers 14 residues. In germline, CDR1 is DFQATT, CDR2 SNEGSKA (reference sequence). Losses at the gene ends were 5 bases for V and 5 bases for J; bases not matched to a gene: 8.

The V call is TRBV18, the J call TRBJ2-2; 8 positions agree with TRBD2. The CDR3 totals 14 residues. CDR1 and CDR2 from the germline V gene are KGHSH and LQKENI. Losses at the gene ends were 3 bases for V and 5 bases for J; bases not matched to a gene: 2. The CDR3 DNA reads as TGTGCCAGCTCACCGGGACTAGTTACCGGGGAGCTGTTTTTT. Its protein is CASSPGLVTGELFF.